One and the same sample provided the 27 T cell receptor beta chains below, sequenced in a study of T cell responses to AZD1222 COVID-19 vaccine. This table comes from immunoSEQ multiplex PCR, and its TCRdb copy is limited to in-frame clones, with some not included. The table lists some 170,000 clones, 92% of them singletons, with 4.4% in the top ten. Material: peripheral blood, obtained on day 0 of MenACWY control vaccination. The receptors derive from an adult in good health.

The J gene is TRBJ2-7, the V gene TRBV10-3; possibly TRBD1 for D (6 bases). V lost 10 bases, J lost 0 bases, and 16 bases lay in between. The CDR3 runs to 14 residues. The germline V gene has CDR1 ENHRY and CDR2 SYGVKD. CDR3 nucleotides: TGTGCCAGCCTAGTGGGGGCCAACTCCTACGAGCAGTACTTC. Its translation: CASLVGANSYEQYF.

J is TRBJ1-1 and V is TRBV7-8; D remains unclear. Germline V gene data show CDR1 as SGHVS and CDR2 as FQNEAQ. The CDR3 has 14 residues. Trimming cost V 1 base and J 2 bases, with 8 bases left between them. CDR3 DNA sequence: TGTGCCAGCAGCTTAGGTGGGGAAAACACTGAAGCTTTCTTT. Amino acid sequence: CASSLGGENTEAFF.

This chain connects TRBV7-9 to TRBJ2-2, with D unresolved. Germline-derived CDR1 and CDR2 are SEHNR and FQNEAQ (reference sequence). V was shortened by 0 bases and J by 6 bases, with 8 bases between the two germline ends. CDR3 size: 14 residues. The CDR3 reads CASSLAGLAGELFF. The CDR3 region has the DNA TGTGCCAGCAGCTTAGCAGGGTTAGCCGGGGAGCTGTTTTTT. The variable domain in full, completed from reference TRBV7-9 and TRBJ2-2, reads DTGVSQNPRHKITKRGQNVTFRCDPISEHNRLYWYRQTLGQGPEFLTYFQNEAQLEKSRLLSDRFSAERPKGSFSTLEIQRTEQGDSAMYLCASSLAGLAGELFFGEGSRLTVL.

In DNA form, the CDR3 reads TGTGCCAGCAGTCCCTACTACGAGCAGTACTTC. Translated: CASSPYYEQYF. V and J are TRBV6-2 or TRBV6-3 and TRBJ2-7, with unresolved D. Germline V gene sequence: CDR1 MNHEY, CDR2 SVGEGT. This CDR3 is built from 11 residues. V dropped 5 bases and J dropped 3 bases, with 5 bases sitting between them.

This clone was recorded only once. V gene TRBV19 combines with J gene TRBJ1-1, with TRBD1 matching over 12 bases. J was trimmed by 11 bases and V by 5 bases; bases with no gene match: 15. CDR1 is LNHDA, CDR2 SQIVND, per germline (reference sequence). The CDR3 is made up of 16 amino acids. The CDR3 loop reads CASSSRDRGRLGEAFF. The DNA of the CDR3 is TGTGCCAGTAGTTCCCGGGACAGGGGGCGTCTAGGTGAGGCTTTCTTT.

V is TRBV5-1 and J is TRBJ2-2, with D perhaps TRBD2 (5 bases). V lost 1 base to trimming and J lost 2 bases, with 9 bases between them. Germline V CDR1 and CDR2: SGHRS, YFSETQ. CDR3 length: 15 residues. The CDR3 nucleotides read TGCGCCAGCAGCTTGTCCGGAGGAAACACCGGGGAGCTGTTTTTT. Its translation: CASSLSGGNTGELFF.

The chain recombines TRBV5-6 with TRBJ1-2, with 9 bases fitting TRBD1. Trimming cost V 4 bases and J 4 bases; bases outside gene matches: 8. This CDR3 comprises 15 residues. Per the germline V gene, CDR1 is SGHDT and CDR2 is YYEEEE. This CDR3 is CASSVQGTGPYGYTF. CDR3 DNA: TGTGCCAGCAGCGTCCAAGGGACAGGGCCCTATGGCTACACCTTC.

The gene calls are TRBV6-1 and TRBJ1-2; no reliable D call. From germline, CDR1 is MNHNS and CDR2 SASEGT. Trimming took off 3 bases at V and 6 bases at J, with 17 bases between the two ends. The CDR3 sequence is 15 residues long. The CDR3 protein is CASSEYGSKGNGYTF. The CDR3 DNA reads as TGTGCCAGCAGTGAGTACGGCTCAAAAGGAAATGGCTACACCTTC.

The gene calls are TRBV24-1 and TRBJ1-2; D perhaps matches TRBD1 (5 bases). Germline V gene sequence: CDR1 KGHDR, CDR2 SFDVKD. The CDR3 contains 13 residues. V lost 3 bases and J lost 4, with 8 bases in between. The CDR3 DNA follows: TGTGCCACCAGTGATGAGGACATCTATGGCTACACCTTC. Encoded protein: CATSDEDIYGYTF.

The gene calls are TRBV27 and TRBJ2-7; no reliable D call. Trimming shortened V by 5 bases and J by 2 bases, and 16 bases separated the two germline ends. CDR1 is MNHEY and CDR2 is SMNVEV in the germline V gene (reference sequence). This CDR3 has 15 amino acids. The chain's CDR3 is CASSLSVGRTYEQYF. The DNA for the CDR3 is TGTGCCAGCAGTCTGTCGGTCGGTAGAACCTACGAGCAGTACTTC.

The chain uses TRBV7-2 and TRBJ2-7; D might be TRBD2 (5 bases). Trimming removed 2 bases at V and 7 bases at J, with 18 bases between. This CDR3 is 15 amino acids long. Germline V gene sequence: CDR1 SGHTA, CDR2 FQGNSA. The CDR3 reads CASSLQVTYPGEQYF. CDR3 sequence (DNA): TGTGCCAGCAGCTTACAGGTTACCTACCCGGGGGAGCAGTACTTC.

The genes are TRBV2 and TRBJ2-2, with a tentative D call TRBD2 (5 bases). V shed 6 bases and J shed 7 bases, with 12 bases lying between them. Per germline, CDR1 SNHLY and CDR2 FYNNEI. This CDR3 has 13 residues. The CDR3 protein is CASRRTGVGELFF. CDR3 coding DNA: TGTGCCAGCAGGAGGACTGGGGTCGGGGAGCTGTTTTTT. Full variable domain (outside the CDR3, taken from reference TRBV2 and TRBJ2-2): EPEVTQTPSHQVTQMGQEVILRCVPISNHLYFYWYRQILGQKVEFLVSFYNNEISEKSEIFDDQFSVERPDGSNFTLKIRSTKLEDSAMYFCASRRTGVGELFFGEGSRLTVL.

V usage is TRBV7-6 and J usage is TRBJ1-1; TRBD1 agrees at 12 bases. CDR1 and CDR2 from the germline V gene are SGHVS and FNYEAQ. This CDR3 comprises 18 residues. J gave up 7 bases and V 4 bases, and 16 bases lay outside the gene matches. As DNA, the CDR3 is TGTGCCAGCAGCTCCCCTAACTGGGACAGGGGGCTTCGAGATGAAGCTTTCTTT. It yields the protein CASSSPNWDRGLRDEAFF.

V gene TRBV25-1 combines with J gene TRBJ1-3, with unresolved D. CDR1 is MGHDK and CDR2 is SYGVNS in the germline V gene. The CDR3 has 14 residues. Trimming took off 4 bases at V and 2 bases at J, with 9 bases between the two ends. The CDR3 here is CASSVSSAGNTIYF. CDR3 nucleotide sequence: TGTGCCAGCAGTGTATCAAGTGCTGGAAACACCATATATTTT.

This clone was observed a single time. V is TRBV28 and J is TRBJ1-1; possibly TRBD1 for D (6 bases). Trimming removed 6 bases from V and 1 base from J, with 12 bases in between. The CDR3 consists of 14 residues. From germline, CDR1 is MDHEN and CDR2 SYDVKM. This CDR3 reads CASSTRDKNTEAFF. The CDR3 DNA is TGTGCCAGCAGCACCCGGGACAAGAACACTGAAGCTTTCTTT.

The chain combines TRBV11-3 with TRBJ1-3; 7 bases match TRBD1. The V gene's germline CDR1 is SGHNT and CDR2 YENEEA. CDR3 length: 13 residues. Losses at the gene ends were 4 bases for V and 7 bases for J; bases not matched to a gene: 4. CDR3 residues: CASSYRGRNTIYF. CDR3 sequence (DNA): TGTGCCAGCAGCTACAGGGGCAGGAACACCATATATTTT.

This clone is a singleton in its sample. The CDR3: CASSPGSSGAYGYTF. The CDR3 nucleotides read TGTGCCAGCAGCCCTGGGTCCTCAGGGGCCTATGGCTACACCTTC. This chain links TRBV28 with TRBJ1-2; D possibly corresponds to TRBD1 (6 bases). This CDR3 has 15 amino acids. The germline gives CDR1 MDHEN, CDR2 SYDVKM. V dropped 6 bases and J dropped 4 bases, with 18 bases sitting between them.

This clone came up once. The chain has TRBV27 and TRBJ1-1; D might be TRBD1 (6 bases). Germline V gives CDR1 MNHEY, CDR2 SMNVEV (reference sequence). CDR3 length equals 15 residues. The V and J ends lost 6 bases and 0 bases respectively, with 14 bases between them. The CDR3 DNA follows: TGTGCCAGCAGCCGGAACAGGGTGGTGAACACTGAAGCTTTCTTT. This translates into CASSRNRVVNTEAFF.

This sequence joins TRBV7-3 and TRBJ1-6, with D maybe TRBD1 (5 bases). Germline CDR1 reads SGHTA; CDR2 reads FQGTGA. This CDR3 has 15 amino acids. The V and J ends lost 5 bases and 7 bases respectively, with 15 bases between them. CDR3 sequence (DNA): TGTGCCAGCAGCGCCACCGGGACGGGGAATTCACCCCTCCACTTT. It codes for CASSATGTGNSPLHF. Filled out from reference TRBV7-3 and TRBJ1-6, the complete variable domain reads GAGVSQTPSNKVTEKGKYVELRCDPISGHTALYWYRQSLGQGPEFLIYFQGTGAADDSGLPNDRFFAVRPEGSVSTLKIQRTERGDSAVYLCASSATGTGNSPLHFGNGTRLTVT.

The rearrangement uses TRBV5-1 and TRBJ2-2; D is uncertain. This CDR3 is built from 12 residues. The V gene's germline CDR1 is SGHRS and CDR2 YFSETQ. V lost 3 bases and J lost 5, with 5 bases in between. CDR3 in amino acids: CASSSDTGELFF. The CDR3 nucleotides are TGCGCCAGCAGCTCTGATACCGGGGAGCTGTTTTTT.

This clone was detected only once. The chain has TRBV27 and TRBJ2-7; D not resolved. The CDR3 runs to 14 residues. Germline V gene lookup returns CDR1 MNHEY and CDR2 SMNVEV (reference sequence). V lost 5 bases to trimming and J lost 2 bases, with 13 bases between them. The CDR3 spells CASSPSTRPYEQYF. Written as DNA, the CDR3 is TGTGCCAGCAGTCCTTCTACCCGTCCCTACGAGCAGTACTTC.

Regarding this clone: The sample has other DNA sequences that encode this CDR3 too. The chain employs TRBV5-1 and TRBJ1-1; D not resolved. The CDR3 loop spans 15 amino acids. Per the germline V gene, CDR1 is SGHRS and CDR2 is YFSETQ. V was pared by 0 bases and J by 1 base, with 10 bases between. The CDR3 nucleotides read TGCGCCAGCAGCTTGGTCGGCGGGAGGAACACTGAAGCTTTCTTT. This gives the protein CASSLVGGRNTEAFF.

V gene TRBV4-2 combines with J gene TRBJ2-7; 7 bases align to TRBD2. CDR1 LGHNA and CDR2 YNFKEQ come from the germline V gene. This CDR3 has 13 residues. The V gene end was trimmed by 4 bases and the J gene end by 7 bases; junction bases not matched to a gene: 7. The CDR3 sequence: CASSPYSGREQYF. CDR3 nucleotide sequence: TGTGCCAGCAGCCCTTATAGCGGGCGGGAGCAGTACTTC.

The rearrangement joins TRBV6-5 to TRBJ1-5; the D gene is possibly TRBD1 (6 bases). V lost 2 bases to trimming and J lost 7 bases, with 12 bases between them. The germline gives CDR1 MNHEY, CDR2 SVGAGI. The CDR3 is 14 amino acids. This chain's CDR3 is CASSYAGARQPQHF. The DNA of the CDR3 is TGTGCCAGCAGTTACGCGGGGGCACGGCAGCCCCAGCATTTT.

V usage is TRBV30 and J usage is TRBJ1-6; no reliable D call. The CDR3 runs to 14 residues. The germline V and J ends were trimmed by 1 base and 7 bases, with 11 bases remaining between them. CDR1 is GTSNPN, CDR2 SVGIG, per germline (reference sequence). DNA for the CDR3: TGTGCCTGGAGTGGCCTCGCGGGGAATTCACCCCTCCACTTT. This gives the protein CAWSGLAGNSPLHF.

The chain couples TRBV6-1 to TRBJ2-5; 8 bases line up with TRBD1. V shed 4 bases and J 4 bases; nucleotides not matched to a gene: 17. The germline CDR1 and CDR2 sequences are MNHNS and SASEGT. The CDR3 consists of 18 residues. CDR3 sequence (DNA): TGTGCCAGCAGTGTTATTGGACAGGGAAGACGACTGGGAGAGACCCAGTACTTC. Translated, it gives CASSVIGQGRRLGETQYF.

The chain joins TRBV2 to TRBJ1-5, with a possible D match to TRBD1 (5 bases). Deletions cut 2 bases from V and 0 bases from J, with 8 bases between. The CDR3 spans 15 residues. Per the germline V gene, CDR1 is SNHLY and CDR2 is FYNNEI. CDR3 DNA sequence: TGTGCCAGCAGTGAAACGACAGTTAGCAATCAGCCCCAGCATTTT. This codes for CASSETTVSNQPQHF.